The 9 T cell receptor beta chains presented below share a single source sample, sequenced in a study of blood T cell repertoires in COVID-19. Profiled with immunoSEQ multiplex PCR; TCRdb holds only in-frame clones, not every one. The sample yields approximately 310,000 clones, around 86% seen once. Sample: peripheral blood. The source is a man in his forties or fifties with active or convalescent COVID-19.

The V call is TRBV7-8, the J call TRBJ2-5, with TRBD1 identical over 9 bases. The trim removed 5 bases at V and 6 bases at J, leaving 7 bases unmatched. Germline assignment: CDR1 SGHVS and CDR2 FQNEAQ. The CDR3 extends over 14 amino acids. The CDR3 sequence: CASSPGTGMKTQYF. CDR3 bases: TGTGCCAGCAGCCCGGGGACAGGGATGAAGACCCAGTACTTC.

A single count supports this clone. The rearrangement uses TRBV4-2 and TRBJ1-1, with TRBD1 matching 8 bases. The CDR3 length is 14 residues. The germline V gene encodes CDR1 LGHNA and CDR2 YNFKEQ. The V segment lost 0 bases and the J segment 11 bases; nucleotides outside the gene matches: 8. CDR3: CASSQERQGAGAFF. For the CDR3, the DNA is TGTGCCAGCAGCCAAGAAAGGCAGGGGGCCGGGGCTTTCTTT.

This rearrangement joins TRBV28 to TRBJ2-7, with 9 bases lining up with TRBD1. The V and J ends lost 9 bases and 6 bases, in that order; junction bases with no gene match: 9. Germline CDR1 MDHEN, CDR2 SYDVKM. The CDR3 has 13 residues. CDR3: CASWTGANGEQYF. The DNA for the CDR3 is TGTGCCAGTTGGACAGGGGCAAATGGCGAGCAGTACTTC.

The chain recombines TRBV28 with TRBJ1-2; D uncertain. The CDR3 totals 15 residues. CDR1 and CDR2 from the germline V gene are MDHEN and SYDVKM. Trimming pared 3 bases from V and 8 bases from J, leaving 19 bases between. This chain's CDR3 is CASSFPWEGEAGYTF. The CDR3, as DNA: TGTGCCAGCAGTTTCCCCTGGGAGGGTGAGGCCGGCTACACCTTC.

The V and J genes are TRBV30 and TRBJ2-1; TRBD1 aligns across 8 bases. The V segment lost 1 base and the J segment 8 bases; nucleotides outside the gene matches: 7. The CDR3 totals 14 residues. Germline lookup yields CDR1 GTSNPN and CDR2 SVGIG (reference sequence). DNA of the CDR3: TGTGCCTGGAGTGGGCAGGGGGCAGCGGATGAGCAGTTCTTC. Its translation is CAWSGQGAADEQFF. Combining the CDR3 with reference TRBV30 and TRBJ2-1 gives the whole variable domain SQTIHQWPATLVQPVGSPLSLECTVEGTSNPNLYWYRQAAGRGLQLLFYSVGIGQISSEVPQNLSASRPQDRQFILSSKKLLLSDSGFYLCAWSGQGAADEQFFGPGTRLTVL.

To note about this clone: The identical CDR3 is also encoded by other nucleotide sequences in the sample. Written as DNA, the CDR3 is TGTGCCAGCAGCCGACAGGGGAATCAGCCCCAGCATTTT. It codes for CASSRQGNQPQHF. This sequence joins TRBV6-5 and TRBJ1-5; 8 bases map to TRBD1. Trimming removed 6 bases from V and 4 bases from J; junction bases left unmatched: 2. Germline V gene data show CDR1 as MNHEY and CDR2 as SVGAGI. The length of the CDR3 is 13 residues.

This chain connects TRBV19 to TRBJ1-1; D might be TRBD1 (5 bases). CDR3 length: 12 amino acids. Between the trimmed V and J ends, which lost 4 bases and 7 bases, there was a span of 10 bases. Germline V gene lookup returns CDR1 LNHDA and CDR2 SQIVND (reference sequence). Here the CDR3 DNA reads TGTGCCAGTAGTACGCGGGGGGTTGAAGCTTTCTTT. It specifies CASSTRGVEAFF.

The chain combines TRBV28 with TRBJ1-3; TRBD1 is a possible D gene (5 bases). This CDR3 region has 16 residues. Germline V gene sequence: CDR1 MDHEN, CDR2 SYDVKM. The V end was cut by 5 bases, the J end by 4 bases, with 18 bases between. The CDR3 nucleotides are TGTGCCAGCAGTATAATAAACAGGATTCAAGGAAACACCATATATTTT. Translating gives CASSIINRIQGNTIYF.

The rearrangement joins TRBV4-2 to TRBJ2-5; TRBD2 aligns across 7 bases. With V trimmed by 7 bases and J by 0 bases, 11 bases remained unmatched. Per the germline V gene, CDR1 is LGHNA and CDR2 is YNFKEQ. CDR3 length: 16 residues. The CDR3 loop reads CASTLRAGVYQETQYF. The CDR3 DNA reads as TGTGCCAGCACGCTGCGGGCGGGGGTGTACCAAGAGACCCAGTACTTC.